This is a list of T cell receptor beta chains from one sample in a study of neoadjuvant nivolumab and ipilimumab in lung cancer. TCRdb's copy holds only in-frame clones and misses some; the assay was immunoSEQ multiplex PCR. Here the sample spans about 27,000 clones, 76% being singletons. The sequences come from tumor tissue, collected after neoadjuvant nivolumab, alone or with ipilimumab, at or shortly before surgery. The receptors stem from an adult with non-small cell lung cancer. Each CDR3 is given with its conserved first and last residue. D genes are given only for firm matches. The size of a clone is reported for some rows only, either as once, few or many, or as a class for expanded clones.

CDR3nt | CDR3aa | j_gene | v_gene | abundance | d_gene
TGCGCCAGCAGCTTGTTAGCCGGGACTAGTTATGATACGCAGTATTTT | CASSLLAGTSYDTQYF | TRBJ2-3 | TRBV5-1 | . | TRBD2
TGTGCCAGCAGCTTGGGTAGGGACCCAGATACGCAGTATTTT | CASSLGRDPDTQYF | TRBJ2-3 | TRBV7-2 | . | .
TGTGCCAGCAGCTCTCAGGGGGGGAACACCGGGGAGCTGTTTTTT | CASSSQGGNTGELFF | TRBJ2-2 | TRBV11-2 | . | .
TGCAGCGTTGAACTGGGCCCCTTAGATGGCTACACCTTC | CSVELGPLDGYTF | TRBJ1-2 | TRBV29-1 | . | .
TGTGCCAGCAGTTACAGTCAGAACACTGAAGCTTTCTTT | CASSYSQNTEAFF | TRBJ1-1 | TRBV6-5 | . | .
TGTGCCAGCAGTTGGACAGGGCACACTGAAGCTTTCTTT | CASSWTGHTEAFF | TRBJ1-1 | TRBV7-2 | . | TRBD1
TGTGCCAGCACTCTGGACAGAAACTACGAGCAGTACTTC | CASTLDRNYEQYF | TRBJ2-7 | TRBV5-4 | . | .
TGTGCCAGCAGCCCAGGGGTGGGTGGAAACACCATATATTTT | CASSPGVGGNTIYF | TRBJ1-3 | TRBV7-8 | . | .
TGTGCCAGCAGCTTACTCCATACTAGCGGGGGGGCCAACACAGATACGCAGTATTTT | CASSLLHTSGGANTDTQYF | TRBJ2-3 | TRBV7-6 | . | TRBD2
TGTGCCAGCACCCAAACAGATACGCAGTATTTT | CASTQTDTQYF | TRBJ2-3 | TRBV7-2 | . | .
TGTGCCAGCAGCTTGGACAGCGGGGGAGTCAATGAGCAGTTCTTC | CASSLDSGGVNEQFF | TRBJ2-1 | TRBV11-1 | few | TRBD2
TGCGCCAGCAGCTTGGAAGGGGTTAGAACTGAAGCTTTCTTT | CASSLEGVRTEAFF | TRBJ1-1 | TRBV5-1 | . | .
TGTGCCTGCGGGACAGTCCTTAGCAATCAGCCCCAGCATTTT | CACGTVLSNQPQHF | TRBJ1-5 | TRBV30 | . | TRBD1
TGCACCAGCAGCCCTCCGGACTCATGCGAGACCCAGTACTTC | CTSSPPDSCETQYF | TRBJ2-5 | TRBV1 | . | .
TGTGCCAGCAGTGGGGAAGTGAACACTGAAGCTTTCTTT | CASSGEVNTEAFF | TRBJ1-1 | TRBV2 | . | .
TGTGCCAGCAGCTTCCGGGACGGAAAAAACATTCAGTACTTC | CASSFRDGKNIQYF | TRBJ2-4 | TRBV5-4 | . | .
TGTGCCAGCAGCTCAGGGGCCCTCTATGGCTACACCTTC | CASSSGALYGYTF | TRBJ1-2 | TRBV7-9 | . | .
TGTGCCAGCAGCTGGGAATACAGGGTTGGCACCGGGGAGCTGTTTTTT | CASSWEYRVGTGELFF | TRBJ2-2 | TRBV5-5 | few | .
TGTGCCAGCAGCCAAAGTGTGCAGGGGGCGCGGGGCTACACCTTC | CASSQSVQGARGYTF | TRBJ1-2 | TRBV14 | . | TRBD1
TGTGCCAGCAGCTTATGGGGTAGCGGGGGGTACAATGAGCAGTTCTTC | CASSLWGSGGYNEQFF | TRBJ2-1 | TRBV11-1 | . | TRBD2
TGTGCCAGCAGCTTAGGAATTGGCTCGAGAGATACGCAGTATTTT | CASSLGIGSRDTQYF | TRBJ2-3 | TRBV7-9 | . | .
TGCAGGGAAAAGCACCGGGACCACCCTCGGACTAACTATGGCTACACCTTC | CREKHRDHPRTNYGYTF | TRBJ1-2 | TRBV29-1 | . | .
TGTGCCAGCAGCTTAGATAGCTCTTCGGGCTACACCTTC | CASSLDSSSGYTF | TRBJ1-2 | TRBV11-2 | . | .
TGTGCCTGGAGTGGGGAAGATAATCAGCCCCAGCATTTT | CAWSGEDNQPQHF | TRBJ1-5 | TRBV30 | . | .
TGCGCCAGCCAAGTTTTAGCGGGGGGGCGAACCGGGGAGCTGTTTTTT | CASQVLAGGRTGELFF | TRBJ2-2 | TRBV5-1 | . | TRBD2
TGCGCCAGCAGCTTGTGGGGACTGGGCGAGACCCAGTACTTC | CASSLWGLGETQYF | TRBJ2-5 | TRBV5-1 | . | .
TGTGCCTGGAGTGTTAAGGGGCACGTCTCAAACTATGGCTACACCTTC | CAWSVKGHVSNYGYTF | TRBJ1-2 | TRBV30 | . | .
TGTGCCAGCAAACAGGGGTACACCGGGGAGCTGTTTTTT | CASKQGYTGELFF | TRBJ2-2 | TRBV5-6 | . | TRBD1
TGTGCCAGCAGCTCCGGATCGGAGCAGTACTTC | CASSSGSEQYF | TRBJ2-7 | TRBV11-2 | . | .
TGCAGCGTGGACAACGTGGGGGCTCGGGAGACCCAGTACTTC | CSVDNVGARETQYF | TRBJ2-5 | TRBV29-1 | . | .
TGTGCCAGCTCACCATCCGCCTACAATGAGCAGTTCTTC | CASSPSAYNEQFF | TRBJ2-1 | TRBV18 | . | .
TGTGCCCGCACAGGGACCTATGGCTACACCTTC | CARTGTYGYTF | TRBJ1-2 | TRBV2 | . | .
TGTGCCAGCAGTGAAGAAGCCTACGAGCAGTACTTC | CASSEEAYEQYF | TRBJ2-7 | TRBV6-1 | . | .
TGTGCCAGCAGCCAGCAGGCAGGGGGGTACGAGCAGTACTTC | CASSQQAGGYEQYF | TRBJ2-7 | TRBV7-2 | . | .
TGCGCCAGCAGCTCCTACTACACCGGGGAGCTGTTTTTT | CASSSYYTGELFF | TRBJ2-2 | TRBV5-1 | . | .
TGCGCCAGCAGTGCGGCCCCGGAAGGGGTGCCGCAGTATTTT | CASSAAPEGVPQYF | TRBJ2-3 | TRBV10-2 | . | .
TGCGCCAGCAGCTTGGGGGGACAGGGCGAAAAACTGTTTTTT | CASSLGGQGEKLFF | TRBJ1-4 | TRBV5-1 | . | TRBD1
TGTGCCAGCAGCATACCGTACAGGGACGAGCAGTACTTC | CASSIPYRDEQYF | TRBJ2-7 | TRBV7-2 | . | .
TGTGCCGGCGGGCTCCCTCGACAGGCAAGGCACGAGCAGTACTTC | CAGGLPRQARHEQYF | TRBJ2-7 | TRBV30 | once | .
TGTGCCAGCAGCCCCGACAGGTTTCAGCCCCAGCATTTT | CASSPDRFQPQHF | TRBJ1-5 | TRBV7-2 | . | .
TGTGCCAGCAGCTCCCCCGGGACAGGGAACACTGAAGCTTTCTTT | CASSSPGTGNTEAFF | TRBJ1-1 | TRBV5-4 | . | TRBD1
TGCGCCAGCAGCTTGCGAACAGGAGTGGACACTGAAGCTTTCTTT | CASSLRTGVDTEAFF | TRBJ1-1 | TRBV5-1 | . | .
TGCGCCAGCAGCGGGGACAGGGTGAGGTGGACTAATGAAAAACTGTTTTTT | CASSGDRVRWTNEKLFF | TRBJ1-4 | TRBV10-2 | . | TRBD1
TGCGCCAGCAGCCCAGGACTGTTCCAAGAGACCCAGTACTTC | CASSPGLFQETQYF | TRBJ2-5 | TRBV5-1 | once | .
TGTGCCAGCAGCGCACAACCGGGACAGGGGGCGGGCGAGCAGTACTTC | CASSAQPGQGAGEQYF | TRBJ2-7 | TRBV9 | . | TRBD1
TGTGCCAGCAGCTTCGTAGCGGGGGGCCTCAATGAGCAGTTCTTC | CASSFVAGGLNEQFF | TRBJ2-1 | TRBV7-9 | few | TRBD2
TGTGCCAGCAGCCAAGGTGGAGCTGGGAATGAAAAACTGTTTTTT | CASSQGGAGNEKLFF | TRBJ1-4 | TRBV4-2 | few | .
TGTGCCAGCAGCTTGGGGGGACTAGCGGGGGGTGCGCGAGAGCAGTTCTTC | CASSLGGLAGGAREQFF | TRBJ2-1 | TRBV5-4 | . | TRBD2
TGTGCCAGTGGCGGACAGGGGTCTTCACCCCTCCACTTT | CASGGQGSSPLHF | TRBJ1-6 | TRBV19 | few | TRBD1
TGTGCCAGCAGCCCCGGTGTCAGGGTTACCGGGGAGCTGTTTTTT | CASSPGVRVTGELFF | TRBJ2-2 | TRBV7-9 | . | .
TGTGCCAGCAGTTACCCGACAGGGGACGGCTACACCTTC | CASSYPTGDGYTF | TRBJ1-2 | TRBV6-5 | . | TRBD1
TGCAGCGCTTCGACGGGCCGTCATGAAAAACTGTTTTTT | CSASTGRHEKLFF | TRBJ1-4 | TRBV29-1 | . | .
TGTGCCAGCACCCCCAGCGGGGGGCCGTACAATGAGCAGTTCTTC | CASTPSGGPYNEQFF | TRBJ2-1 | TRBV6-1 | . | TRBD2
TGTGCCAGTAGTATTGGGGGCTCTGAAGCTTTCTTT | CASSIGGSEAFF | TRBJ1-1 | TRBV19 | medium-sized | .
TGCAGCGTAGGTACGACAGGACCGAACACTGAAGCTTTCTTT | CSVGTTGPNTEAFF | TRBJ1-1 | TRBV29-1 | . | .
TGTGCCAGCTTTAGGGCGGGAAGCTCCTACGAGCAGTACTTC | CASFRAGSSYEQYF | TRBJ2-7 | TRBV18 | . | .
TGTGCCAGCAGTGATACGTTGCGGGGGCCTGTGCAGTACTTC | CASSDTLRGPVQYF | TRBJ2-5 | TRBV25-1 | . | .
TGTGCCAGCAGCATAAACAGGGTTGCGGATACGCAGTATTTT | CASSINRVADTQYF | TRBJ2-3 | TRBV11-2 | . | .
TGTGCCACCCTATTGGAGGTCCTGGGCACTGAAGCTTTCTTT | CATLLEVLGTEAFF | TRBJ1-1 | TRBV7-9 | . | .